This T cell receptor beta chain was captured by sequencing in a study of blood T cell repertoires in COVID-19. Study information: T cells, B-cell-depleted T cells, or PBMCs provided the cDNA or gDNA that served as material.

The CDR3 sequence is 15 residues long. The ends were cut back, 3 bases at V and 0 bases at J, with 14 bases in the middle. Germline V CDR1 and CDR2: SQVTM, ANQGSEA. Original methodology: The authors estimated nucleated cell counts from reference gene primer amplification. Using immunoSEQ multiplex PCR, the repertoire was profiled, and TCRdb retains in-frame clones only, with some absent. The V and J calls and clone size were taken over from that table, and D and trimming were inferred from the DNA. The table includes some 250,000 clones, 84% detected once. Sequenced material: peripheral blood. This TCR derives from a man aged 60 to 69 with acute or convalescent COVID-19. The chain has TRBV29-1 and TRBJ1-1, with D hard to call. CDR3 nucleotides: TGCAGCGTTGAGAGGATTCGCCTCATGAACACTGAAGCTTTCTTT. It specifies CSVERIRLMNTEAFF.